This record covers a single T cell receptor beta chain. V lost 3 bases, J lost 9 bases, and 8 bases stayed unmatched. CDR1 is LGHDT, CDR2 YNNKEL, per germline (reference sequence). CDR3 length equals 14 residues. These data come from a study of blood T cell repertoires in COVID-19. TCRdb keeps only in-frame clones here, not all; method: immunoSEQ multiplex PCR. The data contain roughly 250,000 clones, 70% to 90% of them singletons. This rearrangement joins TRBV3-1 (or the pseudogene TRBV3-2) to TRBJ2-1, with 7 positions matching TRBD1. This TCR came from a woman aged 25 to 45 who had recovered from COVID-19. Sequencing was performed on PBMCs or T cells enriched from blood (not recorded which). This CDR3 reads CASSHPIQGSEQFF. The CDR3 region has the DNA TGTGCCAGCAGCCACCCTATACAGGGGAGTGAGCAGTTCTTC.